These 19 T cell receptor beta chains originate from one sample sequenced in a study of T cell responses to AZD1222 COVID-19 vaccine. The data were produced by immunoSEQ multiplex PCR, yet TCRdb's version contains in-frame clones alone and is incomplete. The table has about 150,000 clones, roughly 87% seen once. The specimen was peripheral blood, collected 28 days after the second AZD1222 dose. The receptors derive from an adult who received the AZD1222 COVID-19 vaccine.

This chain links TRBV5-1 with TRBJ1-4; D is uncertain. Germline V CDR1 and CDR2: SGHRS, YFSETQ. This CDR3 region has 15 residues. V shed 4 bases and J shed 8 bases, with 18 bases lying between them. The CDR3 spells CASSLEGLGGEKLFF. The DNA for the CDR3 is TGCGCCAGCAGCCTAGAAGGCCTCGGTGGGGAAAAACTGTTTTTT.

The chain recombines TRBV5-1 with TRBJ2-1; 7 bases map to TRBD1. V trimming: 1 base; J trimming: 8 bases; junction bases outside the gene matches: 3. This CDR3 has 13 residues. Germline values: CDR1 SGHRS, CDR2 YFSETQ. The DNA for the CDR3 is TGCGCCAGCAGCTTGAACAGGGGACATGAGCAGTTCTTC. Its protein is CASSLNRGHEQFF.

The chain carries TRBV13 and TRBJ1-1; 10 nucleotides match TRBD1. CDR1 is PRHDT and CDR2 is FYEKMQ in the germline V gene (reference sequence). The CDR3 has 16 residues. Trimming at V came to 3 bases and at J to 1 base, leaving 5 bases not matched to a gene. The DNA of the CDR3 is TGTGCCAGCAGCTTGGGACAGGGGCGACGGAACACTGAAGCTTTCTTT. Protein product: CASSLGQGRRNTEAFF.

This chain links TRBV7-2 with TRBJ2-7; no reliable D call. Germline V gene sequence: CDR1 SGHTA, CDR2 FQGNSA. This CDR3 is built from 13 residues. V lost 5 bases, J lost 0 bases, and 8 bases lay in between. CDR3: CASSPAPSYEQYF. Here the CDR3 DNA reads TGTGCCAGCAGCCCCGCCCCCTCCTACGAGCAGTACTTC.

This chain connects TRBV9 to TRBJ1-5, with TRBD1 matching 8 bases. Trimming removed 0 bases from V and 6 bases from J; junction bases left unmatched: 5. This CDR3 has 15 amino acids. Germline V gene data show CDR1 as SGDLS and CDR2 as YYNGEE. This CDR3 reads CASSVGQGAGQPQHF. The CDR3, as DNA: TGTGCCAGCAGCGTAGGCCAGGGGGCAGGTCAGCCCCAGCATTTT.

The chain is built from TRBV2 and TRBJ2-7, with TRBD1 matching over 10 bases. From germline, CDR1 is SNHLY and CDR2 FYNNEI. CDR3 length: 15 amino acids. The ends lost 2 bases at V and 7 bases at J; junction bases unmatched: 8. The CDR3: CASSELGTGAVEQYF. The CDR3 DNA reads as TGTGCCAGCAGTGAATTGGGGACAGGGGCCGTGGAGCAGTACTTC.

The V and J genes are TRBV27 and TRBJ1-6, with 8 nucleotides matching TRBD1. The CDR3 consists of 15 residues. Germline V gene sequence: CDR1 MNHEY, CDR2 SMNVEV (reference sequence). J lost 6 bases, V lost 6 bases, and 7 bases had no gene match. CDR3 sequence reads: CASSPNTGGNSPLHF. The CDR3 DNA follows: TGTGCCAGCAGCCCAAACACAGGGGGTAATTCACCCCTCCACTTT.

The V and J genes are TRBV3-1 (or the pseudogene TRBV3-2) and TRBJ1-3; 9 bases are shared with TRBD1. The CDR3 is 16 amino acids. In germline, CDR1 is LGHDT, CDR2 YNNKEL (reference sequence). V shed 6 bases, J shed 1 base, and the junction held 7 bases outside the gene matches. The CDR3 loop reads CASSPRQGVSGNTIYF. The CDR3 DNA follows: TGTGCCAGCAGTCCCAGACAGGGGGTATCTGGAAACACCATATATTTT.

This chain joins TRBV10-1 and TRBJ1-6; tentatively, D is TRBD1 (5 bases). The V end was cut by 8 bases, the J end by 5 bases, with 22 bases between. The CDR3 runs to 17 residues. The V gene's germline CDR1 is WNHNN and CDR2 SYGVQD (reference sequence). For the CDR3, the DNA is TGCGCCAGCTCCTCCTCCAGCCGGGGGTCCCATAATTCACCCCTCCACTTT. Its protein product is CASSSSSRGSHNSPLHF.

The genes are TRBV28 and TRBJ1-5; unclear D gene. The germline V gene has CDR1 MDHEN and CDR2 SYDVKM. CDR3 length: 15 residues. V was shortened by 3 bases and J by 4 bases, with 13 bases between the two germline ends. The CDR3 DNA is TGTGCCAGCAGTTTTGGAGCAGACTTTAATCAGCCCCAGCATTTT. Translating gives CASSFGADFNQPQHF.

This chain uses TRBV14 with TRBJ2-7; 8 bases are a match to TRBD1. V was pared by 3 bases and J by 6 bases, with 10 bases of the junction left unmatched. CDR3 length equals 15 residues. Germline loops: CDR1 SGHDN, CDR2 FVKESK. The DNA for the CDR3 is TGTGCCAGCAGCCATCCGGACAGGGCTGTAGGCGAGCAGTACTTC. It translates to CASSHPDRAVGEQYF. Combining the CDR3 with reference TRBV14 and TRBJ2-7 gives the whole variable domain EAGVTQFPSHSVIEKGQTVTLRCDPISGHDNLYWYRRVMGKEIKFLLHFVKESKQDESGMPNNRFLAERTGGTYSTLKVQPAELEDSGVYFCASSHPDRAVGEQYFGPGTRLTVT.

CDR3 nucleotide sequence: TGTGCCAGCAGCGCCGGACTAGCGGGGGGCTACGAGCAGTACTTC. It yields the protein CASSAGLAGGYEQYF. This rearrangement joins TRBV5-6 to TRBJ2-7; TRBD2 matches 14 bases. Germline V gene lookup returns CDR1 SGHDT and CDR2 YYEEEE. The CDR3 extends over 15 amino acids. J gave up 3 bases and V 4 bases, and 3 bases lay outside the gene matches.

The V call is TRBV14, the J call TRBJ1-2, with D perhaps matching TRBD1 (5 bases). CDR3 length: 14 residues. The germline V gene has CDR1 SGHDN and CDR2 FVKESK. Trimming pared 3 bases from V and 4 bases from J, leaving 12 bases between. CDR3 loop: CASSHGHSTYGYTF. CDR3 nucleotide sequence: TGTGCCAGCAGCCACGGACACTCAACCTATGGCTACACCTTC.

The V and J genes are TRBV6-5 and TRBJ2-7; weak D call: TRBD1 (6 bases). CDR3 length equals 13 residues. Germline V gene data show CDR1 as MNHEY and CDR2 as SVGAGI. Trimming pared 2 bases from V and 4 bases from J, leaving 9 bases between. The CDR3 DNA reads TGTGCCAGCAGTTACCCGGACAGTTACGAGCAGTACTTC. Encoded protein: CASSYPDSYEQYF.

This rearrangement joins TRBV7-2 to TRBJ2-1; tentative D call: TRBD2 (6 bases). Trimming removed 5 bases from V and 9 bases from J, with 14 bases in between. The CDR3 is made up of 13 amino acids. Germline CDR1 SGHTA, CDR2 FQGNSA. The CDR3 loop is CASSLAGRVEQFF. The CDR3 nucleotides are TGTGCCAGCAGCCTTGCGGGGCGCGTTGAGCAGTTCTTC.

This clone was detected once. The V call is TRBV5-1, the J call TRBJ2-6; D uncertain. V was cut by 0 bases and J by 0 bases, with 7 bases left in between. The germline V gene encodes CDR1 SGHRS and CDR2 YFSETQ. The CDR3 consists of 16 residues. The CDR3 loop is CASSLGGTSGANVLTF. The CDR3 region has the DNA TGCGCCAGCAGCTTGGGGGGTACCTCTGGGGCCAACGTCCTGACTTTC.

The chain couples TRBV19 to TRBJ1-2; D may be TRBD1 (6 bases). Germline loops: CDR1 LNHDA, CDR2 SQIVND (reference sequence). This CDR3 is built from 15 residues. V was cut by 7 bases and J by 4 bases, with 19 bases left in between. CDR3 bases: TGTGCCAGTACCATGGGGGGGCGCCAGGGCTATGGCTACACCTTC. This encodes CASTMGGRQGYGYTF.

The CDR3: CASSLGTGDEQFF. Here the CDR3 DNA reads TGTGCCAGCAGCTTGGGGACGGGCGATGAGCAGTTCTTC. V is TRBV11-2 and J is TRBJ2-1; D might be TRBD1 or TRBD2, each matching 5 bases. The CDR3 contains 13 residues. The germline CDR1 and CDR2 sequences are SGHAT and FQNNGV. The V gene lost 3 bases and the J gene lost 8 bases, with 11 bases spanning the gap. The variable domain in full, completed from reference TRBV11-2 and TRBJ2-1, reads EAGVAQSPRYKIIEKRQSVAFWCNPISGHATLYWYQQILGQGPKLLIQFQNNGVVDDSQLPKDRFSAERLKGVDSTLKIQPAKLEDSAVYLCASSLGTGDEQFFGPGTRLTVL.

The chain links TRBV11-2 to TRBJ2-3, with a possible D match to TRBD2 (7 bases). The V gene's germline CDR1 is SGHAT and CDR2 FQNNGV. Trimming left V 2 bases short and J 2 bases short, with 11 bases between. This CDR3 is built from 15 residues. The CDR3 region has the DNA TGTGCCAGCAGCTTAAGGGGGACTAACACAGATACGCAGTATTTT. Its translation: CASSLRGTNTDTQYF.